This passage covers 21 T cell receptor beta chains from one sample sequenced in a study of regulatory T cells in long-lasting Graves disease. Regarding time point: persistent/refractory GD, antithyroid drugs over 5 years with positive TRAb. Isolated PBMC RNA provided the starting material for the TCR library. Arm-PCR with iRepertoire HTBI primers amplified the CDR3 regions for these TCR beta libraries. TCRdb passed the multiplex PCR reads through MiXCR, listing each CDR3 protein once. The profile shows more than 300,000 distinct CDR3 sequences, around 20% of them singletons. Sequenced here: peripheral blood mononuclear cells (PBMCs), sampled when the disease was refractory, from a patient treated with antithyroid drugs. The receptors shown here come from a female donor with Graves disease.

The chain recombines TRBV7-9 with TRBJ1-1; the D is unclear. The CDR3 has 15 residues. Per germline, CDR1 SEHNR and CDR2 FQNEAQ (reference sequence). V shed 5 bases and J shed 0 bases, with 13 bases lying between them. CDR3 sequence: CASSTKGRLNTEAFF. In DNA, the CDR3 is TGTGCCAGCAGCACTAAAGGACGGCTGAACACTGAAGCTTTCTTT.

This clonotype was counted at least ten times. This chain connects TRBV6-1 to TRBJ1-2; TRBD1 is a possible D gene (5 bases). The germline V gene encodes CDR1 MNHNS and CDR2 SASEGT. With 6 bases removed from V and 4 bases from J, the gap between germline ends came to 9 bases. CDR3 size: 12 residues. The CDR3 loop is CASRRQGYGYTF. The DNA for the CDR3 is TGTGCCAGCAGGAGGCAGGGCTATGGCTACACCTTC.

The rearrangement uses TRBV5-1 and TRBJ2-1; TRBD2 aligns across 11 bases. The V segment lost 0 bases and the J segment 6 bases; nucleotides outside the gene matches: 2. The CDR3 sequence is 15 residues long. The germline CDR1 and CDR2 sequences are SGHRS and YFSETQ. CDR3: CASSLVTSGVNEQFF. For the CDR3, the DNA is TGCGCCAGCAGCTTGGTGACTAGCGGGGTCAATGAGCAGTTCTTC.

This clonotype was counted many times. The V gene is TRBV6-2 or TRBV6-3, the J gene TRBJ1-2; weak D call: TRBD1 (5 bases). Germline CDR1 MNHEY, CDR2 SVGEGT. Trimming took 4 bases from V and 4 from J, leaving 13 bases between them. This CDR3 is built from 14 residues. CDR3 nucleotide sequence: TGTGCCAGCAGTTTAGGACGGGGGGTCTATGGCTACACCTTC. Translation gives CASSLGRGVYGYTF.

This clonotype occurred many times. In DNA form, the CDR3 reads TGTGCCAGCAGAATGGGAACCAGGGCCTACGAGCAGTACTTC. Protein: CASRMGTRAYEQYF. V usage is TRBV7-8 and J usage is TRBJ2-7; perhaps TRBD1 as D (5 bases). Germline assignment: CDR1 SGHVS and CDR2 FQNEAQ. The CDR3 sequence is 14 residues long. Trimming pared 6 bases from V and 2 bases from J, leaving 14 bases between.

The chain couples TRBV6-1 to TRBJ2-7; D possibly matches TRBD1 or TRBD2 (7 bases each). Germline CDR1 reads MNHNS; CDR2 reads SASEGT. With 6 bases removed from V and 4 bases from J, the gap between germline ends came to 19 bases. This CDR3 is built from 15 residues. CDR3 DNA: TGTGCCAGCAGCATGTCAGGGGGGGCATTGTACGAGCAGTACTTC. The encoded protein is CASSMSGGALYEQYF.

This clonotype occurred a few times. The gene calls are TRBV30 and TRBJ2-6, with 9 bases identical to TRBD1. This CDR3 comprises 17 residues. CDR1 is GTSNPN, CDR2 SVGIG, per germline (reference sequence). With 5 bases clipped from V and 0 bases from J, the junction kept 8 bases outside the gene matches. CDR3 DNA sequence: TGTGCCTGGGGACAGGGGAATTCCCTCTCTGGGGCCAACGTCCTGACTTTC. Amino acid sequence: CAWGQGNSLSGANVLTF.

This clonotype has ten or more counts. The chain combines TRBV12-3 or TRBV12-4 with TRBJ2-5, with 9 bases matching TRBD2. The CDR3 totals 13 residues. J gave up 5 bases and V 5 bases, and 3 bases lay outside the gene matches. CDR3 sequence (DNA): TGTGCCAGCAGTCAACTAGCGGGCGAGACCCAGTACTTC. Protein sequence: CASSQLAGETQYF.

This clonotype was recorded at least ten times. The rearrangement links TRBV25-1 to TRBJ1-5; D possibly corresponds to TRBD1 (6 bases). This CDR3 spans 13 amino acids. Trimming took off 6 bases at V and 6 bases at J, with 12 bases between the two ends. Germline V gene lookup returns CDR1 MGHDK and CDR2 SYGVNS. The CDR3 loop is CASSGGGGQPQHF. The CDR3 DNA reads as TGTGCCAGCAGCGGAGGGGGTGGTCAGCCCCAGCATTTT.

As concerns this clonotype: A read error may explain this, as a much larger clone is one base away. The rearrangement uses TRBV19 and TRBJ1-1; a weak D match, TRBD1 (5 bases). CDR1 is LNHDA and CDR2 is SQIVND in the germline V gene (reference sequence). The CDR3 covers 15 residues. CDR3: CASSDSRTLNTEALF. DNA of the CDR3: TGTGCCAGTAGCGACAGTCGGACATTGAACACTGAAGCTCTCTTT.

The rearrangement links TRBV14 to TRBJ2-4; D perhaps matches TRBD1 (5 bases). The V end was cut by 1 base, the J end by 3 bases, with 13 bases between. The germline CDR1 and CDR2 sequences are SGHDN and FVKESK. The CDR3 loop spans 16 amino acids. The CDR3 here is CASSQVTVPGKNIQYF. CDR3 sequence (DNA): TGTGCCAGCAGCCAAGTGACAGTTCCCGGCAAAAACATTCAGTACTTC.

The CDR3 loop is CATSEAGAGDTQYF. The DNA for the CDR3 is TGTGCCACCAGTGAGGCGGGAGCGGGAGATACGCAGTATTTT. J is TRBJ2-3 and V is TRBV24-1, with 7 positions matching TRBD2. Germline trimming cut 4 bases from V and 5 bases from J; bases unmatched to any gene: 5. Germline V gene data show CDR1 as KGHDR and CDR2 as SFDVKD. This CDR3 has 14 amino acids.

This clonotype turned up a few times. The J gene is TRBJ1-2, the V gene TRBV7-9; 7 bases fit TRBD1. The ends lost 6 bases at V and 6 bases at J; junction bases unmatched: 7. The CDR3 covers 13 residues. The germline V gene encodes CDR1 SEHNR and CDR2 FQNEAQ (reference sequence). Written as DNA, the CDR3 is TGTGCCAGCAGTACACAGGGGCTGGATGGCTACACCTTC. It yields the protein CASSTQGLDGYTF.

This clonotype was seen ten or more times. The chain links TRBV12-3 or TRBV12-4 to TRBJ1-6; 7 bases are shared with TRBD1. Losses at the gene ends were 7 bases for V and 7 bases for J; bases not matched to a gene: 13. The CDR3 extends over 16 amino acids. The CDR3 loop is CASKATLDRRNSPLHF. The CDR3 DNA follows: TGTGCCAGCAAGGCGACGCTGGACAGGAGGAATTCACCCCTCCACTTT.

This clonotype was recorded a few times. The rearrangement uses TRBV7-9 and TRBJ1-2; tentative D call: TRBD1 (6 bases). This CDR3 has 12 residues. Trimming pared 8 bases from V and 5 bases from J, leaving 12 bases between. Germline V gives CDR1 SEHNR, CDR2 FQNEAQ (reference sequence). In DNA form, the CDR3 reads TGTGCCAGCGGCTCAGGGGTGTATGGCTACACCTTC. It translates to CASGSGVYGYTF.

This chain connects TRBV11-2 to TRBJ2-1; D unclear. The CDR3 is 14 residues long. The V and J ends lost 1 base and 4 bases respectively, with 8 bases between them. Germline CDR1 reads SGHAT; CDR2 reads FQNNGV. The CDR3 DNA follows: TGTGCCAGCAGCTTAGGTCAGACTTACAATGAGCAGTTCTTC. As protein: CASSLGQTYNEQFF.

The sample holds a few counts of this clonotype. This chain joins TRBV9 and TRBJ1-6; no definite D call. Trimming stripped 1 base from V and 8 bases from J, with 7 bases between. Germline loops: CDR1 SGDLS, CDR2 YYNGEE. This CDR3 contains 13 residues. CDR3 sequence: CASSVFRDSPLHF. CDR3 nucleotides: TGTGCCAGCAGCGTATTTAGGGATTCACCCCTCCACTTT.

This clonotype came up a few times. J is TRBJ1-1 and V is TRBV6-5; D is ambiguous. CDR1 and CDR2 from the germline V gene are MNHEY and SVGAGI. Trimming stripped 0 bases from V and 1 base from J, with 9 bases between. CDR3 length equals 15 residues. The DNA for the CDR3 is TGTGCCAGCAGTTACTCGAGGCGGAGGAACACTGAAGCTTTCTTT. Translating it yields CASSYSRRRNTEAFF.

This clonotype was detected a few times. The rearrangement uses TRBV6-1 and TRBJ1-6; TRBD1 is a possible D gene (5 bases). Trimming took 5 bases from V and 1 from J, leaving 21 bases between them. The CDR3 contains 19 residues. Germline V gene lookup returns CDR1 MNHNS and CDR2 SASEGT. CDR3 in DNA: TGTGCCAGCAGTACTTGGACCCATACCGGGGGTTCCTATAATTCACCCCTCCACTTT. Its translation: CASSTWTHTGGSYNSPLHF.

This clonotype occurred many times. V and J are TRBV5-1 and TRBJ1-1; D gene unclear. The germline V and J ends were trimmed by 1 base and 1 base, with 8 bases remaining between them. The CDR3 runs 14 residues. Per germline, CDR1 SGHRS and CDR2 YFSETQ. The CDR3 bases are TGCGCCAGCAGCTTGAGGTCAGGGAACACTGAAGCTTTCTTT. Protein product: CASSLRSGNTEAFF.

This clonotype was recorded at least ten times. The chain carries TRBV2 and TRBJ1-4; perhaps TRBD1 as D (5 bases). Germline CDR1 is SNHLY and CDR2 is FYNNEI. This CDR3 contains 14 residues. V lost 8 bases and J 4 bases, leaving 14 bases between the germline ends. The CDR3 reads CASVKGANNEKLFF. The CDR3 nucleotides read TGTGCCAGCGTGAAAGGGGCGAATAATGAAAAACTGTTTTTT.